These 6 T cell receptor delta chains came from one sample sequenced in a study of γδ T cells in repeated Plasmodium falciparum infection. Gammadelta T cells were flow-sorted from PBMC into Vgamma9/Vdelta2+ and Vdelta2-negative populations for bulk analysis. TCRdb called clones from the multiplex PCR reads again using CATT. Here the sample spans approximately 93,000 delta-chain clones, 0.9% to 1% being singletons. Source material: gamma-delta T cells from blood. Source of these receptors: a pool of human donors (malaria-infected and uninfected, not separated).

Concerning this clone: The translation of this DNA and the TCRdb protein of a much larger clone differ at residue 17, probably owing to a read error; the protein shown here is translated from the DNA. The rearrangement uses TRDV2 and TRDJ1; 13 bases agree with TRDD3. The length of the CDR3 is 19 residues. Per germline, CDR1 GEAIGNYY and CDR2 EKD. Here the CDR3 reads CACDPVLGDTPLYTDKHIF. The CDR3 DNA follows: TGTGCCTGTGACCCTGTACTGGGGGATACGCCTTTGTACACCGATAAACACATCTTT.

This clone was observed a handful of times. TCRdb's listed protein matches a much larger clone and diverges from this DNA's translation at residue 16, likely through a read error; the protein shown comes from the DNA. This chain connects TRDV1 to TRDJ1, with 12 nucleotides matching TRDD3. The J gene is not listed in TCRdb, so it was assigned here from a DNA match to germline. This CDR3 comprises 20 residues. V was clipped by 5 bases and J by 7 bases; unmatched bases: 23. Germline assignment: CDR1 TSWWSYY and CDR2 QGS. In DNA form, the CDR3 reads TGTGCTCTTGGGATATCCTTCTTCCTGGGGGATACGGTGGGGCTTGCTAAACTCATCTTT. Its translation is CALGISFFLGDTVGLAKLIF.

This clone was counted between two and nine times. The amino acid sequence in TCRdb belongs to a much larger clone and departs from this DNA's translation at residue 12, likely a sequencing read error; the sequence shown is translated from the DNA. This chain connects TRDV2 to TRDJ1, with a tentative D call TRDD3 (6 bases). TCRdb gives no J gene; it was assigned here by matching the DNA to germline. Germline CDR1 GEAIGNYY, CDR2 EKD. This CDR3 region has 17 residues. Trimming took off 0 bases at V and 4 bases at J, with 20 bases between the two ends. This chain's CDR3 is CACDTASGAPPGDKLIF. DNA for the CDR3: TGTGCCTGTGACACCGCGTCTGGGGCCCCGCCGGGCGATAAACTCATCTTT.

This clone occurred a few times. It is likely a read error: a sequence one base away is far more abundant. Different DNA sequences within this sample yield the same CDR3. CDR3 sequence reads: CALGELLPLYTDKLIF. The DNA for the CDR3 is TGTGCCCTTGGGGAACTACTCCCCCTTTACACCGATAAACTCATCTTT. The chain is built from TRDV1 and TRDJ1, with a tentative D call TRDD3 (5 bases). TCRdb is silent on the J gene; assignment here came from matching the DNA to germline. The CDR3 extends over 16 amino acids. Germline lookup yields CDR1 TSWWSYY and CDR2 QGS.

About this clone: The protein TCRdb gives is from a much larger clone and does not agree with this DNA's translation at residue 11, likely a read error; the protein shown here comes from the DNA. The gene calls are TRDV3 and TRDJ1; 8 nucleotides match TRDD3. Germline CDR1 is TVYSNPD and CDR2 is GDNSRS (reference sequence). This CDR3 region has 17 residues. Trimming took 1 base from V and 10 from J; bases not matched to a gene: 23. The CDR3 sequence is CAFIKLPLQTPTGGLIF. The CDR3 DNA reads TGTGCCTTTATAAAACTCCCCTTACAAACCCCTACTGGGGGACTCATCTTT.

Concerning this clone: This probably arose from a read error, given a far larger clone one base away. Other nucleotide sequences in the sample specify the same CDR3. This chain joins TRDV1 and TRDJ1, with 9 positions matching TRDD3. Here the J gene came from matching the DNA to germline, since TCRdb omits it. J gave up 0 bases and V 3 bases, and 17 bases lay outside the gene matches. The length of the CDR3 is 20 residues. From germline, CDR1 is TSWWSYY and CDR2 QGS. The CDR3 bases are TGTGCTCTTGGGGAGCCAGCCTCAGTAGTCTGGGGGATTTACACCGATAAACTCATCTTT. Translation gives CALGEPASVVWGIYTDKLIF.